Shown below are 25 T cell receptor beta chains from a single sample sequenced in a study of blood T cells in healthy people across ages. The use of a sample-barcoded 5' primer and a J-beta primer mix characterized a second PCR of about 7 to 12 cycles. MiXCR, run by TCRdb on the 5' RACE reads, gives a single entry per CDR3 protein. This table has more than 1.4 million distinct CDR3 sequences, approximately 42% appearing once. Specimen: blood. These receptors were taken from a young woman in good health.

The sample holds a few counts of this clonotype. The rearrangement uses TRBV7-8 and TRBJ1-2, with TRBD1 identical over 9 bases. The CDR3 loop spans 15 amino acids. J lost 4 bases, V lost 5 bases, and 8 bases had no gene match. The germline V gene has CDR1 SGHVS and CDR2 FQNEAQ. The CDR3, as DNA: TGTGCCAGCAGCCTAAGACAGGGGGGGACCTATGGCTACACCTTC. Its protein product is CASSLRQGGTYGYTF.

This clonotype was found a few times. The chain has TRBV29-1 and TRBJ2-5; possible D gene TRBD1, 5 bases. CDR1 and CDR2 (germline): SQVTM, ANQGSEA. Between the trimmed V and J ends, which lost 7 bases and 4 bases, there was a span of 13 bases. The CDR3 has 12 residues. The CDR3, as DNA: TGCAGCGCCGAAGGGGCGTCAGAGACCCAGTACTTC. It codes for CSAEGASETQYF. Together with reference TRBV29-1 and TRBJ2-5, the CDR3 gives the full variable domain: SAVISQKPSRDICQRGTSLTIQCQVDSQVTMMFWYRQQPGQSLTLIATANQGSEATYESGFVIDKFPISRPNLTFSTLTVSNMSPEDSSIYLCSAEGASETQYFGPGTRLLVL.

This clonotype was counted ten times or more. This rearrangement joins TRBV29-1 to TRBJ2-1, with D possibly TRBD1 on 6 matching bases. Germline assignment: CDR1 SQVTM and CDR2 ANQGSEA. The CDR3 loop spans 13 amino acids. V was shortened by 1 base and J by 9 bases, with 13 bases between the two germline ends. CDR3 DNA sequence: TGCAGCGTTGAAGGGGTTCTAGGGGGTGAGCAGTTCTTC. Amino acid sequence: CSVEGVLGGEQFF.

The CDR3 loop reads CASSQVGSRDTTYEQYF. The CDR3 DNA follows: TGTGCCAGCAGCCAAGTCGGTAGCCGGGACACTACCTACGAGCAGTACTTC. V usage is TRBV4-2 and J usage is TRBJ2-7; tentatively, D is TRBD1 (6 bases). Germline V lookup: CDR1 LGHNA, CDR2 YNFKEQ. Trimming stripped 1 base from V and 2 bases from J, with 18 bases between. The CDR3 extends over 17 amino acids.

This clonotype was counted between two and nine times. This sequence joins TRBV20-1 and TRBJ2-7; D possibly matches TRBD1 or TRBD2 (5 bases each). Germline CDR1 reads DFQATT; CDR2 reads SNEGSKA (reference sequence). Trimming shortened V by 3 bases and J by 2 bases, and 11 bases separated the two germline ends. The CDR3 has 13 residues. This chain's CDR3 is CSASGALTYEQYF. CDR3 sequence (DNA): TGCAGTGCTAGCGGGGCCCTAACCTACGAGCAGTACTTC.

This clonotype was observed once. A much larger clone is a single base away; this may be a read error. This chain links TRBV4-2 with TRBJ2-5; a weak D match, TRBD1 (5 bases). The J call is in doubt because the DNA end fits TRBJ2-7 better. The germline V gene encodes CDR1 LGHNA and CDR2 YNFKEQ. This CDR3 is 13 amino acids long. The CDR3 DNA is TGTGTCAGCAGCCAAAGGGGAAGCCACGAGCAGTACTTC. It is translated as CVSSQRGSHEQYF.

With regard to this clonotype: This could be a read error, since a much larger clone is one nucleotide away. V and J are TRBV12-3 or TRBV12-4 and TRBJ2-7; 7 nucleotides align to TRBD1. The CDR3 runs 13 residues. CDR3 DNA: TGTACCAGCAGTACCCGACAGGGCTACGAGCAGTACTTC. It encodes CTSSTRQGYEQYF.

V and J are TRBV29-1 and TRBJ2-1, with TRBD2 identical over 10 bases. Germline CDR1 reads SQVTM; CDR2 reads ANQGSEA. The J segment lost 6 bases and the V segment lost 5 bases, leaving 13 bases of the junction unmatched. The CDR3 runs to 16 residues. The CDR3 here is CSVRMPSGRAFNEQFF. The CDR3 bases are TGCAGCGTTCGAATGCCCAGCGGGAGGGCTTTCAATGAGCAGTTCTTC.

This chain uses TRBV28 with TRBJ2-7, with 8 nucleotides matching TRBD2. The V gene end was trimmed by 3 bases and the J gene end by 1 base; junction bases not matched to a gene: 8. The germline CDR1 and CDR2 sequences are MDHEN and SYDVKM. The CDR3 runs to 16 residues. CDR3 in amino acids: CASSFSLAGLSYEQYF. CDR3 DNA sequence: TGTGCCAGCAGTTTCTCCCTAGCGGGCCTATCCTACGAGCAGTACTTC.

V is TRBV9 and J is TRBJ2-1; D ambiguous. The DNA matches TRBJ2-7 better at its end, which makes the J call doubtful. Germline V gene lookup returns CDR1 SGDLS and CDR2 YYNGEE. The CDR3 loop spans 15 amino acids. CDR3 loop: CASSVAVSSYNEQYF. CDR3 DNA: TGTGCCAGCAGCGTAGCTGTGAGCTCCTACAATGAGCAGTACTTC.

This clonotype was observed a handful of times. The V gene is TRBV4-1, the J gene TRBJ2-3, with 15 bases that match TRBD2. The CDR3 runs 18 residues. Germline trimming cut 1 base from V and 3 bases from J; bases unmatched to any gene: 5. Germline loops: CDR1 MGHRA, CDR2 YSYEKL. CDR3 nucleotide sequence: TGCGCCAGCAGCCAAGGGACTAGCGGGAGGGCCCGAACAGATACGCAGTATTTT. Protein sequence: CASSQGTSGRARTDTQYF.

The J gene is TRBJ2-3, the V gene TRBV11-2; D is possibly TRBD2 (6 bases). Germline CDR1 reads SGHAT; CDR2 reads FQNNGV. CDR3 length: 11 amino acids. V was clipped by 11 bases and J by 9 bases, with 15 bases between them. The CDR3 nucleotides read TGTGCCGCAAAGGGAGGCGGCACGCAGTATTTT. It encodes CAAKGGGTQYF.

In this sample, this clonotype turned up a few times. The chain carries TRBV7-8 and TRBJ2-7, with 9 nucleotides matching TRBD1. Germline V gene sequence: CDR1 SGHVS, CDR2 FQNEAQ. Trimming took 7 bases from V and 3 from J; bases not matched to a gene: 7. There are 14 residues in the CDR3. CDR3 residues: CASIQGTGIYEQYF. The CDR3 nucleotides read TGTGCCAGCATCCAAGGGACAGGGATCTACGAGCAGTACTTC.

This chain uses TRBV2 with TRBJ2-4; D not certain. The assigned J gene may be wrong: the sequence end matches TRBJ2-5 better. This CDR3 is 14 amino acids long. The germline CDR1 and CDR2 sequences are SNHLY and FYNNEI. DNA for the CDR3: TGTGCCAGCAGTGATTTGACGAGAGAAGGGACCCAGTACTTC. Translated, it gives CASSDLTREGTQYF.

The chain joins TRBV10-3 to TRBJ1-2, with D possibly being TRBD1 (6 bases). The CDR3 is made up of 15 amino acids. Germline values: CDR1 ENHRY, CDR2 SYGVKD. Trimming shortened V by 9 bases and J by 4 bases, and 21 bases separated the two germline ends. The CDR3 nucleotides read TGTGCCATTATCGATAAGGGGGTAAACCCCTATGGCTACACCTTC. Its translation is CAIIDKGVNPYGYTF.

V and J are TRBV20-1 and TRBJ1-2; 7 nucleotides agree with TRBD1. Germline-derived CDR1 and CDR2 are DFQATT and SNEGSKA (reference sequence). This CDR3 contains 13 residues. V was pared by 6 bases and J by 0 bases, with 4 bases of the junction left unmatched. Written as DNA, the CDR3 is TGCAGTGCCGGAGGGACAGCTAACTATGGCTACACCTTC. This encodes CSAGGTANYGYTF.

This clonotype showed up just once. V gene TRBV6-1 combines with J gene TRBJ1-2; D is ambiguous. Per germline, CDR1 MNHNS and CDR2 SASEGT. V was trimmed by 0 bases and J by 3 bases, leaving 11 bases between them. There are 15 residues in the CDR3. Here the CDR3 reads CASSEAQRGYYGYTF. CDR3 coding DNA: TGTGCCAGCAGTGAAGCGCAAAGAGGGTACTATGGCTACACCTTC.

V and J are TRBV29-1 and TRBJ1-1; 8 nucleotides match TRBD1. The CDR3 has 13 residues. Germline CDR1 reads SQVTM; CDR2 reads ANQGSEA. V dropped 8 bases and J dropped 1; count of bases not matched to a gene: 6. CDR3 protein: CSIIQGGNTEAFF. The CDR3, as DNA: TGCAGCATAATACAGGGGGGGAACACTGAAGCTTTCTTT.

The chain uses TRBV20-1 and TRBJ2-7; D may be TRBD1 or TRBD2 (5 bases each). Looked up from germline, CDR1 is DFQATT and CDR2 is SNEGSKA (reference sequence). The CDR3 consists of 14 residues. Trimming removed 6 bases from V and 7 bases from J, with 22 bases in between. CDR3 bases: TGCAGTGCGACCGGGGACCGAGAGGGGAATGAGCAGTACTTC. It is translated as CSATGDREGNEQYF.

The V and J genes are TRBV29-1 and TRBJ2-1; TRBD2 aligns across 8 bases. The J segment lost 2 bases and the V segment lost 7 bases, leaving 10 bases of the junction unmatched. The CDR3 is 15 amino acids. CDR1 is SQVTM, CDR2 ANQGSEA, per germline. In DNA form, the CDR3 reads TGCAGCGCTGATAAAACTAGCGGACCCTACAATGAGCAGTTCTTC. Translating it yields CSADKTSGPYNEQFF.

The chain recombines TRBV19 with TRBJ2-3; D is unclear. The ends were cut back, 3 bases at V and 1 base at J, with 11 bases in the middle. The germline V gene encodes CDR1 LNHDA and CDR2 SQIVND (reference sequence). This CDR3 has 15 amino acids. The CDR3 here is CASSIGPTRTDTQYF. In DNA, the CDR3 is TGTGCCAGTAGTATCGGCCCTACCCGCACAGATACGCAGTATTTT.

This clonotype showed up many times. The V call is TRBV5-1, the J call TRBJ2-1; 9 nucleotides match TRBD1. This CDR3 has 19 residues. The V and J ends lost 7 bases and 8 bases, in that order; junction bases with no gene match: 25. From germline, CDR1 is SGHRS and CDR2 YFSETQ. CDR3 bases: TGCGCCAGCTACAAAAAAGCTTCCGGGACAGGGCTAAGGGGCGATGAGCAGTTCTTC. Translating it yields CASYKKASGTGLRGDEQFF. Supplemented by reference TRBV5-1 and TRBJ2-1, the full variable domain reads KAGVTQTPRYLIKTRGQQVTLSCSPISGHRSVSWYQQTPGQGLQFLFEYFSETQRNKGNFPGRFSGRQFSNSRSEMNVSTLELGDSALYLCASYKKASGTGLRGDEQFFGPGTRLTVL.

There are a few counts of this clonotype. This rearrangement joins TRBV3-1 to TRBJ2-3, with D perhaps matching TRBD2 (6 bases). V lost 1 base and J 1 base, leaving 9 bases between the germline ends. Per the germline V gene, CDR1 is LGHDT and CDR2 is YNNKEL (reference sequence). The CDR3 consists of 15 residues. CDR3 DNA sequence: TGTGCCAGCAGCCAAGCGGGGGTCCGCACAGATACGCAGTATTTT. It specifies CASSQAGVRTDTQYF.

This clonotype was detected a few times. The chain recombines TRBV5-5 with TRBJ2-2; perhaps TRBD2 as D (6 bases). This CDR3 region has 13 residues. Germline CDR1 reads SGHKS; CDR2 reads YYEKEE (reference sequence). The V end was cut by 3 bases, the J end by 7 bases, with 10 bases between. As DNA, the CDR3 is TGTGCCAGCAGCTGGGCGGGGATCGGGGAGCTGTTTTTT. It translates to CASSWAGIGELFF.

In nucleotides, the CDR3 is TGTGCCAGCAGCCGCACTAGTGACTATGGCTACACCTTC. Its protein is CASSRTSDYGYTF. V usage is TRBV7-9 and J usage is TRBJ1-2; no clear D gene. The germline CDR1 and CDR2 sequences are SEHNR and FQNEAQ (reference sequence). This CDR3 is 13 amino acids long. With 5 bases removed from V and 3 bases from J, the gap between germline ends came to 10 bases. Variable domain in full (rest from reference TRBV7-9 and TRBJ1-2): DTGVSQNPRHKITKRGQNVTFRCDPISEHNRLYWYRQTLGQGPEFLTYFQNEAQLEKSRLLSDRFSAERPKGSFSTLEIQRTEQGDSAMYLCASSRTSDYGYTFGSGTRLTVV.